The clone carrying this T cell receptor (beta chain) was counted a single time. CDR3 length equals 15 residues. V gave up 6 bases and J gave up 1 base; unmatched junction bases: 11. The V gene's germline CDR1 is SQVTM and CDR2 ANQGSEA. The data were taken from a study of blood T cell repertoires in COVID-19. Study context: Samples representing acute and convalescent COVID-19 were sourced from the United States, Italy and Spain. T cells, B-cell-depleted T cells, or PBMCs provided the cDNA or gDNA that served as material.

Authors' methods: By means of reference gene primer amplification, nucleated cell counts were estimated. Produced via immunoSEQ multiplex PCR; TCRdb's table is partial and in-frame only. That table supplies the V and J calls and clone size; D and trimming were determined from the DNA. The table records under 300,000 clones, roughly 91% of them present only once. The V call is TRBV29-1, the J call TRBJ2-5; 7 bases match TRBD1. The sequence derives from a woman between 40 and 50 years old who had recovered from COVID-19. Sequencing input: peripheral blood. The DNA of the CDR3 is TGCAGCGTACACAGGGGAGAGGGGCTCCAAGAGACCCAGTACTTC. The encoded protein is CSVHRGEGLQETQYF.